The present TCR beta chain was sequenced within a study of blood T cell repertoires in COVID-19. The table lists this clone with a count of one. Per the study methods: Scientists estimated how many nucleated cells there were by amplifying reference gene primers. Profiled with immunoSEQ multiplex PCR; TCRdb holds only in-frame clones, not every one. V and J calls and clone size follow that table, whereas D and trimming were derived from the DNA. Among about 140,000 clones listed, around 86% were seen once. The origin of this receptor is a middle-aged man who had recovered from COVID-19. Sequencing used peripheral blood.

The CDR3 spells CASSLDSGGLYNEQFF. As DNA, the CDR3 is TGTGCCAGCAGCTTAGATAGCGGGGGACTTTACAATGAGCAGTTCTTC. This chain uses TRBV11-2 with TRBJ2-1; 9 bases are shared with TRBD2. The ends lost 0 bases at V and 4 bases at J; junction bases unmatched: 4. The CDR3 consists of 16 residues. Germline V lookup: CDR1 SGHAT, CDR2 FQNNGV.